These T cell receptor beta chains were read from a single sample in a study of OX40 agonist ivuxolimab in advanced cancers. Data came from immunoSEQ multiplex PCR; TCRdb stores just in-frame clones and leaves some out. The data hold approximately 69,000 clones, with approximately 82% observed a single time. The source was CD4+ or CD8+ T cells sorted from blood, collected in a trial of the OX40 agonist ivuxolimab. The receptors were gathered from an adult with an advanced solid tumor such as melanoma, head and neck, liver or kidney cancer. Both conserved end residues are part of each CDR3. The D gene is left open where the match is weak. Clone size is stated in some rows and not others, as once, few, many or a class when expanded.

v_gene,abundance,j_gene,d_gene,CDR3aa,CDR3nt
TRBV5-4,once,TRBJ2-7,.,CASSPVGSAALDEQYF,TGTGCCAGCAGCCCGGTGGGATCCGCCGCCCTGGACGAGCAGTACTTC
TRBV21-1,.,TRBJ1-1,.,CASSNLSMRGRQSEAFF,TGTGCCAGCAGCAATTTAAGTATGCGGGGCCGACAGTCTGAAGCTTTCTTT
TRBV11-3,.,TRBJ2-3,TRBD2,CASSLGLGGTDTQYF,TGTGCCAGCAGCTTAGGCCTGGGGGGGACAGATACGCAGTATTTT
TRBV6-6,.,TRBJ1-5,.,CASMTGGYQPQHF,TGTGCCAGCATGACAGGAGGCTATCAGCCCCAGCATTTT
TRBV7-7,.,TRBJ2-3,.,CASSLGGGTTDTQYF,TGTGCTAGCAGCTTAGGAGGGGGTACCACAGATACGCAGTATTTT
TRBV6-6,.,TRBJ1-6,TRBD1,CAAQGRYDSPLHF,TGTGCCGCACAGGGGCGCTATGATTCACCCCTCCACTTT
TRBV6-5,.,TRBJ2-7,.,CASSYGRRGFEQYF,TGTGCCAGCAGTTATGGGCGCCGGGGGTTCGAGCAGTACTTC
TRBV27,.,TRBJ1-4,.,CASSLGGTSNEKLFF,TGTGCCAGCAGTTTAGGAGGTACCAGTAATGAAAAACTGTTTTTT
TRBV5-1,.,TRBJ2-7,.,CASSSAGTPEAYEQYF,TGCGCCAGCAGCTCGGCAGGAACCCCCGAGGCCTACGAGCAGTACTTC
TRBV2,.,TRBJ1-2,.,CASRSTFNYGYTF,TGTGCCAGCAGATCGACATTTAACTATGGCTACACCTTC
TRBV11-2,.,TRBJ2-5,TRBD1,CASREQGPETQYF,TGTGCCAGCAGGGAACAGGGGCCGGAGACCCAGTACTTC
TRBV7-2,.,TRBJ2-2,.,CASRDKRGHNTGELFF,TGTGCCAGCAGAGATAAGAGGGGCCATAACACCGGGGAGCTGTTTTTT
TRBV4-3,.,TRBJ1-1,.,CASTKGIKDTEAFF,TGCGCCAGCACTAAGGGGATTAAGGACACTGAAGCTTTCTTT
TRBV7-2,.,TRBJ2-3,.,CASSHLTAGSWGTDTQYF,TGTGCCAGCAGCCACCTAACCGCAGGCTCCTGGGGGACAGATACGCAGTATTTT
TRBV9,.,TRBJ1-2,.,CASSVDPWTWTQRTNYGYTF,TGTGCCAGCAGCGTAGACCCATGGACTTGGACACAGAGAACTAACTATGGCTACACCTTC
TRBV28,once,TRBJ1-3,TRBD1,CASSSPTGDSGNTIYF,TGTGCCAGCAGTTCACCTACAGGGGACTCTGGAAACACCATATATTTT
TRBV5-4,.,TRBJ1-2,.,CASSSSLTETYGYTF,TGTGCCAGCAGTTCGTCATTGACCGAGACCTATGGCTACACCTTC
TRBV7-2,.,TRBJ1-5,TRBD1,CASSDLPGQGMQPQHF,TGTGCCAGCAGCGACCTACCGGGACAGGGGATGCAGCCCCAGCATTTT
TRBV9,.,TRBJ2-1,.,CASNVGGSSYNEQFF,TGTGCCAGCAACGTAGGGGGGTCCAGCTACAATGAGCAGTTCTTC
TRBV9,.,TRBJ1-2,.,CASSVRTWDDGYTF,TGTGCCAGCAGCGTAAGAACATGGGATGATGGCTACACCTTC
TRBV7-9,.,TRBJ2-5,.,CASSFAGTKQETQYF,TGTGCCAGCAGCTTTGCCGGGACAAAGCAAGAGACCCAGTACTTC
TRBV7-2,.,TRBJ2-7,.,CASSFISNEQYF,TGTGCCAGCAGCTTTATCAGCAACGAGCAGTACTTC
TRBV6-1,few,TRBJ2-7,TRBD1,CASRDGQGAATEQYF,TGTGCCAGCAGAGATGGACAGGGGGCGGCGACCGAGCAGTACTTC
TRBV21-1,.,TRBJ2-4,.,CASSSRVTGDKAKNIQYF,TGTGCCAGCAGCAGTCGCGTTACAGGGGATAAAGCCAAAAACATTCAGTACTTC
TRBV2,few,TRBJ1-4,.,CASGGSTNEKLFF,TGTGCCAGCGGGGGGTCAACTAATGAAAAACTGTTTTTT